This T cell receptor beta chain originates from a study of response to subunit inactivated influenza vaccine (dated by TCRdb to 2017 to 2018). Turning to the overall study: To follow how T cells responded to a trivalent subunit inactivated influenza vaccine, the researchers relied on deep quantitative profiling of the T cell receptor repertoire.

Libraries were prepared through RT-PCR. The sequencing machine was an Illumina HiSeq 2500. TCRdb redid the processing of the public reads, applying fastp at Q25 and MiXCR, and retained in-frame beta chains. Identical CDR3 protein sequences are pooled into one entry, listed with their most common genes and DNA. Recorded for this sample are hundreds of thousands of distinct CDR3 sequences; 15% to 18% of them occurred a single time. The ten largest make up 11% of the sample. The research as a whole found: According to the authors, only a limited number of new T cells may be recruited by each seasonal influenza vaccination.

Concerning this clonotype: There is no known antigen for this receptor. No qualities accompany the bases; no much larger clone lies one base away.

CDR1 SGHRS and CDR2 YFSETQ are derived from the germline V gene. The CDR3 starts with the cysteine, ends with the phenylalanine, and has 15 residues. Only CDR3 DNA remains: 45 bases, in frame from the first base. Trimmed from V: 5 bases; trimmed from J: 0 bases; junction bases lacking a gene match: 8. The chain couples TRBV5-1 to TRBJ2-7; 7 of the junction bases match TRBD1. Sequenced material: PBMCs from blood, taken 11 to 12 days after vaccination. This receptor was identified in a man in his fifties or sixties who received an inactivated influenza vaccine. Donor details come from another sample of the same person, matched by shared clones. The DNA is TGCGCCAGCAGACTCACAGGGGCCATCTCCTACGAGCAGTACTTC. This yields the protein CASRLTGAISYEQYF. The entire variable domain, with the stretches around the CDR3 drawn from the reference TRBV5-1 and TRBJ2-7 proteins, is KAGVTQTPRYLIKTRGQQVTLSCSPISGHRSVSWYQQTPGQGLQFLFEYFSETQRNKGNFPGRFSGRQFSNSRSEMNVSTLELGDSALYLCASRLTGAISYEQYFGPGTRLTVT.